The next 26 T cell receptor beta chains were all read from a single sample in a study of blood T cell repertoires in COVID-19. TCRdb's table, derived via immunoSEQ multiplex PCR, lists solely in-frame clones and lacks some. The sample contains some 370,000 clones, around 83% of which appear only once. Sequencing used PBMCs or T cells enriched from blood (not recorded which). The receptors were sampled from a woman aged 45-60 years who had recovered from COVID-19.

This clone turned up a few times. The chain links TRBV5-6 to TRBJ2-2, with a weak D call TRBD1 (6 bases). V shed 1 base and J shed 0 bases, with 13 bases lying between them. The CDR3 totals 17 residues. Germline V gene data show CDR1 as SGHDT and CDR2 as YYEEEE. This CDR3 reads CASSLKTDRSNTGELFF. CDR3 in DNA: TGTGCCAGCAGCTTGAAAACAGACAGGTCGAACACCGGGGAGCTGTTTTTT.

This chain uses TRBV11-3 with TRBJ1-1; D is perhaps TRBD1 (6 bases). The V gene's germline CDR1 is SGHNT and CDR2 YENEEA. Trimming left V 6 bases short and J 3 bases short, with 20 bases between. The CDR3 loop spans 16 amino acids. The CDR3, as DNA: TGTGCCAGCAGTGGCGGCACAACAGGGCCTCACACTGAAGCTTTCTTT. Its translation is CASSGGTTGPHTEAFF.

The chain combines TRBV30 with TRBJ1-5; 9 bases map to TRBD1. J was trimmed by 3 bases and V by 1 base; bases with no gene match: 4. Germline CDR1 and CDR2: GTSNPN and SVGIG (reference sequence). The CDR3 sequence is 15 residues long. CDR3: CAWSADRGHNQPQHF. The CDR3 nucleotides read TGTGCCTGGAGTGCGGACAGGGGACACAATCAGCCCCAGCATTTT. Based on the CDR3 plus reference TRBV30 and TRBJ1-5, the full variable domain is SQTIHQWPATLVQPVGSPLSLECTVEGTSNPNLYWYRQAAGRGLQLLFYSVGIGQISSEVPQNLSASRPQDRQFILSSKKLLLSDSGFYLCAWSADRGHNQPQHFGDGTRLSIL.

The CDR3 DNA follows: TGTGCCAGCAGCGGGACAGGGGGCACAGATACGCAGTATTTT. Encoded protein: CASSGTGGTDTQYF. J is TRBJ2-3 and V is TRBV7-9; 10 bases agree with TRBD1. Germline trimming cut 5 bases from V and 1 base from J; bases unmatched to any gene: 0. CDR1 and CDR2 (germline): SEHNR, FQNEAQ (reference sequence). This CDR3 comprises 14 residues.

Turning to this clone: A read error may produce the germline difference seen at one junction end. The rearrangement links TRBV5-1 to TRBJ1-3, with D possibly TRBD1 on 5 matching bases. CDR3 length: 15 residues. Germline lookup yields CDR1 SGHRS and CDR2 YFSETQ. The CDR3 coding sequence is TGCGCCAGCAGCTTTGACAGCCGCTCTGAAAACACCATATATTTT. Encoded protein: CASSFDSRSENTIYF.

The V gene is TRBV6-5, the J gene TRBJ1-1; D unclear. The V and J ends lost 7 bases and 1 base respectively, with 13 bases between them. Germline lookup yields CDR1 MNHEY and CDR2 SVGAGI. This CDR3 contains 14 residues. The CDR3 region is CASTLASANTEAFF. In nucleotides, the CDR3 is TGTGCCAGCACGCTGGCCAGCGCGAACACTGAAGCTTTCTTT.

J is TRBJ1-6 and V is TRBV12-2. TRBV12-2 is a documented pseudogene. This CDR3 contains 15 residues. The CDR3 nucleotides read TGTGCAAGTCGCTTAGGGACGGGATATAGCTCACCCCTCCACTTT. Residues: CASRLGTGYSSPLHF.

The chain carries TRBV6-2 or TRBV6-3 and TRBJ1-1, with 8 bases lining up with TRBD1. This CDR3 is 13 amino acids long. Germline CDR1 reads MNHEY; CDR2 reads SVGEGT. With V trimmed by 3 bases and J by 11 bases, 8 bases remained unmatched. CDR3 DNA: TGTGCCAGCAGTTATCCCTGGACAGGGAGGGCTTTCTTT. Its translation is CASSYPWTGRAFF.

The rearrangement uses TRBV6-1 and TRBJ1-2, with D possibly being TRBD1 (6 bases). The germline CDR1 and CDR2 sequences are MNHNS and SASEGT. This CDR3 contains 15 residues. The germline V and J ends were trimmed by 0 bases and 4 bases, with 12 bases remaining between them. The CDR3 sequence: CASSEASPGAYGYTF. The CDR3 bases are TGTGCCAGCAGTGAAGCTTCGCCAGGGGCCTATGGCTACACCTTC.

The rearrangement uses TRBV6-1 and TRBJ1-5, with D hard to call. V dropped 1 base and J dropped 0 bases, with 13 bases sitting between them. This CDR3 has 17 amino acids. Germline CDR1 MNHNS, CDR2 SASEGT. The CDR3: CASSEDGGRGSNQPQHF. Written as DNA, the CDR3 is TGTGCCAGCAGTGAAGATGGAGGGCGAGGTAGCAATCAGCCCCAGCATTTT.

The chain employs TRBV6-5 and TRBJ1-2; possible D gene TRBD1, 6 bases. The CDR3 is 14 amino acids. The V end lost 4 bases, the J end lost 6 bases, and 15 bases lay between the germline ends. The germline V gene encodes CDR1 MNHEY and CDR2 SVGAGI. CDR3 region: CASSFTGMSDGYTF. CDR3 in DNA: TGTGCCAGCAGTTTCACAGGGATGTCGGATGGCTACACCTTC.

There are a few counts of this clone. V usage is TRBV2 and J usage is TRBJ2-5; 10 bases map to TRBD2. CDR3 length: 17 residues. Germline assignment: CDR1 SNHLY and CDR2 FYNNEI. The V gene end was trimmed by 1 base and the J gene end by 6 bases; junction bases not matched to a gene: 11. As DNA, the CDR3 is TGTGCCAGCAGTGAAGGTGGATTGCTAGCGGGAGAAAAGACCCAGTACTTC. Encoded protein: CASSEGGLLAGEKTQYF.

The chain recombines TRBV3-1 (or the pseudogene TRBV3-2) with TRBJ1-2, with TRBD1 as a possible D gene (5 bases). Germline CDR1 reads LGHDT; CDR2 reads YNNKEL (reference sequence). This CDR3 comprises 14 residues. V was clipped by 4 bases and J by 8 bases, with 17 bases between them. CDR3 loop: CASSPRGGVVGYTF. CDR3 nucleotide sequence: TGTGCCAGCAGCCCTCGGGGGGGGGTCGTCGGCTACACCTTC.

This sequence joins TRBV5-1 and TRBJ2-2; TRBD2 matches at 8 bases. The germline gives CDR1 SGHRS, CDR2 YFSETQ. This CDR3 is 16 amino acids long. With 4 bases clipped from V and 5 bases from J, the junction kept 10 bases outside the gene matches. The CDR3 bases are TGCGCCAGCAGCCCCCGACCAGCGGGAGTAACCGGGGAGCTGTTTTTT. Encoded protein: CASSPRPAGVTGELFF.

The V call is TRBV5-1, the J call TRBJ2-5; D perhaps matches TRBD2 (6 bases). Trimming stripped 1 base from V and 0 bases from J, with 10 bases between. This CDR3 is 15 amino acids long. In germline, CDR1 is SGHRS, CDR2 YFSETQ. Here the CDR3 DNA reads TGCGCCAGCAGCTTGAGGGCGGGGAACCAAGAGACCCAGTACTTC. This gives the protein CASSLRAGNQETQYF. The variable domain in full, completed from reference TRBV5-1 and TRBJ2-5, reads KAGVTQTPRYLIKTRGQQVTLSCSPISGHRSVSWYQQTPGQGLQFLFEYFSETQRNKGNFPGRFSGRQFSNSRSEMNVSTLELGDSALYLCASSLRAGNQETQYFGPGTRLLVL.

In its sample, this clone was seen a few times. The V gene is TRBV5-1, the J gene TRBJ1-2, with D perhaps TRBD1 (6 bases). Germline V CDR1 and CDR2: SGHRS, YFSETQ. Deletions cut 7 bases from V and 7 bases from J, with 17 bases between. The CDR3 contains 13 residues. The CDR3 reads CASGQPEVGGYTF. The CDR3 DNA follows: TGCGCCAGCGGACAGCCCGAAGTCGGTGGCTACACCTTC.

The chain combines TRBV18 with TRBJ1-3; the match to TRBD1 covers 7 bases. Per germline, CDR1 KGHSH and CDR2 LQKENI. The CDR3 runs to 14 residues. Trimming cost V 6 bases and J 5 bases; bases outside gene matches: 7. The CDR3 DNA is TGTGCCAGCTCTCCCACAGGGGAACGAAACACCATATATTTT. It specifies CASSPTGERNTIYF.

V usage is TRBV27 and J usage is TRBJ2-3, with a possible D match to TRBD2 (6 bases). The CDR3 runs to 15 residues. Trimming pared 6 bases from V and 6 bases from J, leaving 19 bases between. Germline V lookup: CDR1 MNHEY, CDR2 SMNVEV (reference sequence). The CDR3 region has the DNA TGTGCCAGCAGGACCGGGACTGGCTTATGGGATACGCAGTATTTT. Translating gives CASRTGTGLWDTQYF.

J is TRBJ2-7 and V is TRBV4-2; D not resolved. Germline lookup yields CDR1 LGHNA and CDR2 YNFKEQ. This CDR3 region has 14 residues. V was trimmed by 1 base and J by 3 bases, leaving 10 bases between them. CDR3 nucleotide sequence: TGTGCCAGCAGCCAAGGGAGTAGTAACTACGAGCAGTACTTC. Translating it yields CASSQGSSNYEQYF.

The rearrangement links TRBV6-5 to TRBJ1-1; 7 bases map to TRBD1. Germline values: CDR1 MNHEY, CDR2 SVGAGI. The CDR3 runs 15 residues. The V segment lost 3 bases and the J segment 1 base; nucleotides outside the gene matches: 5. The CDR3 DNA reads as TGTGCCAGCAGTTATAGGGGGCCTACGAACACTGAAGCTTTCTTT. Its translation: CASSYRGPTNTEAFF.

The rearrangement joins TRBV9 to TRBJ2-4; D ambiguous. Germline lookup yields CDR1 SGDLS and CDR2 YYNGEE. V was pared by 0 bases and J by 9 bases, with 7 bases between. CDR3 size: 12 residues. CDR3 DNA sequence: TGTGCCAGCAGCGTAGATCGAGGCATTCAGTACTTC. This sequence encodes CASSVDRGIQYF.

The genes are TRBV7-6 and TRBJ2-2, with a possible D match to TRBD1 (6 bases). The CDR3 is 15 amino acids. V was clipped by 4 bases and J by 4 bases, with 13 bases between them. Germline values: CDR1 SGHVS, CDR2 FNYEAQ. CDR3 DNA: TGTGCCAGCAGCTCCCCCCAGGGGATCACCGGGGAGCTGTTTTTT. Protein sequence: CASSSPQGITGELFF.

J is TRBJ1-6 and V is TRBV7-2; a possible D gene is TRBD1 (6 bases). Germline V gene sequence: CDR1 SGHTA, CDR2 FQGNSA. V was trimmed by 5 bases and J by 10 bases, leaving 18 bases between them. The CDR3 covers 15 residues. This chain's CDR3 is CASSQQQGNGSPLHF. CDR3 sequence (DNA): TGTGCCAGCAGCCAACAACAGGGAAATGGGTCACCCCTCCACTTT.

This chain connects TRBV5-4 to TRBJ2-7; 10 bases are a match to TRBD1. Germline V CDR1 and CDR2: SGHNT, YYREEE (reference sequence). The CDR3 has 14 residues. The ends lost 3 bases at V and 2 bases at J; junction bases unmatched: 2. CDR3 nucleotide sequence: TGTGCCAGCAGCTGGGACAGGGGCACCTACGAGCAGTACTTC. It specifies CASSWDRGTYEQYF.

The gene calls are TRBV2 and TRBJ2-3, with D perhaps TRBD2 (5 bases). Germline V lookup: CDR1 SNHLY, CDR2 FYNNEI. The CDR3 extends over 14 amino acids. V lost 8 bases to trimming and J lost 0 bases, with 12 bases between them. This chain's CDR3 is CASGLIASTDTQYF. Written as DNA, the CDR3 is TGTGCCAGCGGATTAATAGCGAGCACAGATACGCAGTATTTT.

This chain's CDR3 is CASSDGTTTGELFF. Here the CDR3 DNA reads TGTGCCAGCAGTGACGGGACAACCACCGGGGAGCTGTTTTTT. The chain combines TRBV2 with TRBJ2-2; D might be TRBD1 (6 bases). The germline CDR1 and CDR2 sequences are SNHLY and FYNNEI. This CDR3 region has 14 residues. V was cut by 3 bases and J by 4 bases, with 9 bases left in between.